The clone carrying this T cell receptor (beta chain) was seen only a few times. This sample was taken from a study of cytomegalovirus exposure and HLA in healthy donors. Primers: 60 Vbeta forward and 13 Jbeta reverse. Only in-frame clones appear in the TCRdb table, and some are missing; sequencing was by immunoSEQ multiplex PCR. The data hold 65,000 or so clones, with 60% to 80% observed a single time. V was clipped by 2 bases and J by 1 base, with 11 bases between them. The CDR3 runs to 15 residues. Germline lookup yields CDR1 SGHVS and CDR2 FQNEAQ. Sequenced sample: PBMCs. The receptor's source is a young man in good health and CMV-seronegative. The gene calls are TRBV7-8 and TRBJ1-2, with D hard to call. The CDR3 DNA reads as TGTGCCAGCAGCTTATTCGAACCTAATAACTATGGCTACACCTTC. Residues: CASSLFEPNNYGYTF.